These 9 T cell receptor beta chains originate from one sample sequenced in a study of post-analysis software for immune sequencing data. Study-wide results and limits: The five TRBV segments detected at higher frequency in patients than in controls included TRBV5-6, TRBV5-1 and TRBV20-1.

Antigens of these TCRs are unknown. Sequencing libraries made from TCR beta cDNA carried unique molecular identifiers. MiXCR was run by TCRdb on the PCR reads, yielding one entry per CDR3 protein. The sample holds just over 250,000 distinct CDR3 sequences; 35% to 40% are singletons and the top ten take 4% to 5.5%. The sample comprised blood. Receptor source: a girl aged 10 to 17 with multiple sclerosis.

The chain employs TRBV5-1 and TRBJ2-1; D is unclear. V was cut by 2 bases and J by 7 bases, with 16 bases left in between. The CDR3 is made up of 15 amino acids. Germline-derived CDR1 and CDR2 are SGHRS and YFSETQ. CDR3 DNA: TGCGCCAGCAGCTTACGAACGAGAGCCCTGAATGAGCAGTTCTTC. Its protein product is CASSLRTRALNEQFF.

This clonotype was detected many times. V is TRBV24-1 and J is TRBJ2-3; D gene uncertain. This CDR3 spans 15 amino acids. Trimming removed 6 bases at V and 0 bases at J, with 12 bases between. CDR1 KGHDR and CDR2 SFDVKD come from the germline V gene. CDR3: CATSHRSPSTDTQYF. In DNA form, the CDR3 reads TGTGCCACCAGTCACCGGAGTCCTAGCACAGATACGCAGTATTTT.

This clonotype has a count of ten or more. This chain joins TRBV15 and TRBJ1-1; D uncertain. V was pared by 5 bases and J by 1 base, with 11 bases between. CDR3 length: 14 amino acids. CDR1 is LNHNV and CDR2 is YYDKDF in the germline V gene (reference sequence). The CDR3 loop is CATSSRTENTEAFF. In DNA form, the CDR3 reads TGTGCCACCAGCTCCCGGACCGAGAACACTGAAGCTTTCTTT.

A word on this clonotype: A read error may produce the germline difference seen at one junction end. The chain recombines TRBV9 with TRBJ2-1, with D perhaps assigned TRBD1 or TRBD2 (6 bases each). Germline CDR1 is SGDLS and CDR2 is YYNGEE. The length of the CDR3 is 15 residues. In DNA, the CDR3 is TGCGCCAGCAGCACCGGGACACTGCCGGGGGAGACCCAGTTCTTC. Its protein is CASSTGTLPGETQFF.

This clonotype was detected only once. This rearrangement joins TRBV11-2 to TRBJ2-1; D call uncertain. CDR3 size: 14 residues. V was shortened by 8 bases and J by 6 bases, with 17 bases between the two germline ends. CDR1 is SGHAT, CDR2 FQNNGV, per germline. CDR3 sequence: CASGSPRESNEQFF. The CDR3 DNA reads TGTGCCAGCGGTTCCCCCCGCGAGAGCAATGAGCAGTTCTTC. Together with reference TRBV11-2 and TRBJ2-1, the CDR3 gives the full variable domain: EAGVAQSPRYKIIEKRQSVAFWCNPISGHATLYWYQQILGQGPKLLIQFQNNGVVDDSQLPKDRFSAERLKGVDSTLKIQPAKLEDSAVYLCASGSPRESNEQFFGPGTRLTVL.

In this sample, this clonotype turned up once. This could be a read error, since a much larger clone is one nucleotide away. This chain connects TRBV5-5 to TRBJ2-1; 10 nucleotides match TRBD1. The CDR3 length is 13 residues. The germline V gene encodes CDR1 SGHKS and CDR2 YYEKEE (reference sequence). With V trimmed by 10 bases and J by 9 bases, 10 bases remained unmatched. The CDR3 coding sequence is TGTGCCGCCTCGGGGACAGGGGTAGGTGAGCAGTTCTTC. Translation: CAASGTGVGEQFF.

J is TRBJ1-2 and V is TRBV12-3 or TRBV12-4; D is uncertain. The CDR3 extends over 15 amino acids. Trimming stripped 1 base from V and 4 bases from J, with 13 bases between. The CDR3 sequence: CASSLVSGRAYGYTF. The CDR3 nucleotides are TGTGCCAGCAGTTTAGTATCCGGGAGGGCCTATGGCTACACCTTC.

The CDR3 DNA follows: TGTGCCAGCAGCGTAGCCGGGGGAACTAATGAAAAACTGTTTTTT. Protein product: CASSVAGGTNEKLFF. The chain recombines TRBV9 with TRBJ1-4; D is perhaps TRBD1 (5 bases). V lost 0 bases and J 1 base, leaving 7 bases between the germline ends. Looked up from germline, CDR1 is SGDLS and CDR2 is YYNGEE. This CDR3 contains 15 residues.

The genes are TRBV29-1 and TRBJ2-1; possibly TRBD1 for D (5 bases). Trimming removed 3 bases from V and 3 bases from J, with 6 bases in between. The CDR3 has 12 residues. Germline CDR1 and CDR2: SQVTM and ANQGSEA. This CDR3 reads CSVDRDYNEQFF. Written as DNA, the CDR3 is TGCAGCGTTGACAGGGACTACAATGAGCAGTTCTTC.